The present T cell receptor (beta chain) was sequenced within a study of T cell responses to AZD1222 COVID-19 vaccine. The V and J ends lost 5 bases and 6 bases, in that order; junction bases with no gene match: 5. This CDR3 comprises 16 residues. The V gene's germline CDR1 is SGHNT and CDR2 YENEEA. Study-wide results and limits: All repertoire sampling was performed exclusively after the peak T cell response.

Regarding this clone: The antigen is unknown.

This table comes from immunoSEQ multiplex PCR, and its TCRdb copy is limited to in-frame clones, with some not included. The sample lists 120,000 or so clones, 80% to 90% occurring once. The receptor's source is an adult in good health. Specimen: peripheral blood, collected on day 0 of AZD1222 vaccination. The rearrangement uses TRBV11-3 and TRBJ2-3; 16 bases are a match to TRBD2. This CDR3 is CASSQGLAGGRDTQYF. In nucleotides, the CDR3 is TGTGCCAGCAGCCAGGGACTAGCGGGAGGGCGGGATACGCAGTATTTT. Looking up the rest from reference TRBV11-3 and TRBJ2-3 gives the full variable domain: EAGVVQSPRYKIIEKKQPVAFWCNPISGHNTLYWYLQNLGQGPELLIRYENEEAVDDSQLPKDRFSAERLKGVDSTLKIQPAELGDSAVYLCASSQGLAGGRDTQYFGPGTRLTVL.